This TCR beta chain was sequenced in a study of blood T cell repertoires in COVID-19. Study summary: PBMCs, B-cell-depleted T cells, or T cells provided the cDNA or gDNA that made up the material.

Sequenced by immunoSEQ multiplex PCR; TCRdb stores in-frame clones only, minus some. The sample yields around 200,000 clones, roughly 86% seen once. Between the trimmed V and J ends, which lost 5 bases and 2 bases, there was a span of 7 bases. Germline V gene lookup returns CDR1 LNHDA and CDR2 SQIVND (reference sequence). The CDR3 has 14 amino acids. Sequencing was performed on peripheral blood. The chain is built from TRBV19 and TRBJ2-6, with D possibly being TRBD1 (5 bases). The source of this sequence is a middle-aged man with active or convalescent COVID-19. The CDR3: CASSEGAGANVLTF. The DNA of the CDR3 is TGTGCCAGTAGTGAAGGGGCTGGGGCCAACGTCCTGACTTTC. Full variable domain (remainder filled in from reference TRBV19 and TRBJ2-6): DGGITQSPKYLFRKEGQNVTLSCEQNLNHDAMYWYRQDPGQGLRLIYYSQIVNDFQKGDIAEGYSVSREKKESFPLTVTSAQKNPTAFYLCASSEGAGANVLTFGAGSRLTVL.